Included here is one T cell receptor (beta chain) sequence, with context. This specimen comes from a study of shared clonotypes between healthy human individuals. Only CD45RO-negative cells positively selected for CCR7 counted as naive CD8 cells, so terminally differentiated effector memory CD45RA+ cells were excluded. Sequenced by immunoSEQ multiplex PCR; TCRdb stores in-frame clones only, minus some. The repertoire has around 600,000 clones, 98% of them found once; the top ten carry approximately 0.3%. V was clipped by 4 bases and J by 2 bases, with 14 bases between them. The CDR3 has 14 residues. From germline, CDR1 is SQVTM and CDR2 ANQGSEA.

The material sequenced was naive CD8+ T cells sorted from blood. This sequence joins TRBV29-1 and TRBJ1-2; no clear D. The source is a man younger than 40 in good health. CDR3: CSVVGLQLNYGYTF. The DNA of the CDR3 is TGCAGCGTTGTAGGTTTACAGCTCAACTATGGCTACACCTTC.